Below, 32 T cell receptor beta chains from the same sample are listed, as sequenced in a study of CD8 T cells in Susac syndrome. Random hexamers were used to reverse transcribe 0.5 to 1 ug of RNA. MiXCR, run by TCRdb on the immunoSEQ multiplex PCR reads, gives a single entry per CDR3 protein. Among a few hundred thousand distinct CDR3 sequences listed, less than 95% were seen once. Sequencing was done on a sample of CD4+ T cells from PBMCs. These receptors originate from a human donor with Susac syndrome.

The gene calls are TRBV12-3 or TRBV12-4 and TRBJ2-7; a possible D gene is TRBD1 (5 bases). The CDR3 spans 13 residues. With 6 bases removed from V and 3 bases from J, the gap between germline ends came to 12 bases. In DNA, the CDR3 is TGTGCCAGCAGAGCAGGGTTGGGCTACGAGCAGTACTTC. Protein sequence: CASRAGLGYEQYF.

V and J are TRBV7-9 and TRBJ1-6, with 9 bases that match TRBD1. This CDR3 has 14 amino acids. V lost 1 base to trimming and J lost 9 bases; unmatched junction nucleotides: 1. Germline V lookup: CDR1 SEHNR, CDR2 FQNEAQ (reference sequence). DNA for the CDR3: TGTGCCAGCAGCTTAGGGACAGGGGCTTCACCCCTCCACTTT. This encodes CASSLGTGASPLHF. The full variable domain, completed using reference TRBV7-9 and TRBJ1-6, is DTGVSQNPRHKITKRGQNVTFRCDPISEHNRLYWYRQTLGQGPEFLTYFQNEAQLEKSRLLSDRFSAERPKGSFSTLEIQRTEQGDSAMYLCASSLGTGASPLHFGNGTRLTVT.

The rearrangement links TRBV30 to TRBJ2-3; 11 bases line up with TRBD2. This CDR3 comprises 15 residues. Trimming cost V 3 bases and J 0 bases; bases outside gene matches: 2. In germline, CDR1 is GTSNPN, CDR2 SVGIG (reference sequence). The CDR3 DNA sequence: TGTGCCTGGAGCAGGACTAGCGGGAGCACAGATACGCAGTATTTT. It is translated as CAWSRTSGSTDTQYF.

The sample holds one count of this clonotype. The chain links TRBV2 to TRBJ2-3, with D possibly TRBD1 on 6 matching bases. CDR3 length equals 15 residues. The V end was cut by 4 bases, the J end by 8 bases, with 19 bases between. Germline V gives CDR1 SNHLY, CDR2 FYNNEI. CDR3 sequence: CASSGARGFVATQYF. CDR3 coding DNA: TGTGCCAGCAGTGGGGCCAGGGGTTTTGTTGCTACGCAGTATTTT.

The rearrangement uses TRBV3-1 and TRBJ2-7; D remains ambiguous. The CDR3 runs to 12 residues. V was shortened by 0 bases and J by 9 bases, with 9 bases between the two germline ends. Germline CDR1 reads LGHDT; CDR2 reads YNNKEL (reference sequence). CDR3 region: CASSQDGKGQYF. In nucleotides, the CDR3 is TGTGCCAGCAGCCAAGATGGGAAGGGGCAGTACTTC.

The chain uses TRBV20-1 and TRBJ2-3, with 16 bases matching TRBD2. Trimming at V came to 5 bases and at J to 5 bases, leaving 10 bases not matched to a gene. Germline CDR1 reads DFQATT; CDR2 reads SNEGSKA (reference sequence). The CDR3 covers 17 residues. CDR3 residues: CSAFSGLAGGQQDTQYF. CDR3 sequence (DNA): TGCAGTGCTTTCTCGGGACTAGCGGGGGGGCAGCAAGATACGCAGTATTTT.

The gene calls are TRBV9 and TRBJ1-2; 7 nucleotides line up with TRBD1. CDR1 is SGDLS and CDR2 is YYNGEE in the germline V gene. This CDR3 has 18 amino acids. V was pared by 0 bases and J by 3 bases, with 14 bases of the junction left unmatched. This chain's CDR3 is CASSVAPDRDLFDYGYTF. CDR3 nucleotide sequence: TGTGCCAGCAGCGTAGCCCCCGACAGGGATCTTTTCGACTATGGCTACACCTTC.

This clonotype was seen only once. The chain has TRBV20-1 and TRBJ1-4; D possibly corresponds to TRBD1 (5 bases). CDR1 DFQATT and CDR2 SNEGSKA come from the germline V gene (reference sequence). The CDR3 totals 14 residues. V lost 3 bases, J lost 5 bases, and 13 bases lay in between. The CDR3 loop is CSARETDKNEKLFF. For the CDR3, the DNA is TGCAGTGCTAGGGAGACAGACAAGAATGAAAAACTGTTTTTT.

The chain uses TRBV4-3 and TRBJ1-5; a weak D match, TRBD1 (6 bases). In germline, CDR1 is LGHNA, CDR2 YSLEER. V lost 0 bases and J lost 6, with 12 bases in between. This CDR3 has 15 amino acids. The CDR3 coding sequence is TGCGCCAGCAGCCAAGATTGGGGGCGAGGTCAGCCCCAGCATTTT. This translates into CASSQDWGRGQPQHF.

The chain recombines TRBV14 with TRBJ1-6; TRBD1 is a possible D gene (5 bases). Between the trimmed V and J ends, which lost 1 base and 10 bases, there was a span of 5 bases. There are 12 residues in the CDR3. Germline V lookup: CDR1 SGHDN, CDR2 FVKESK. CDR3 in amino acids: CASSQGGSPLHF. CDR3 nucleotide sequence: TGTGCCAGCAGCCAAGGGGGGTCACCCCTCCACTTT.

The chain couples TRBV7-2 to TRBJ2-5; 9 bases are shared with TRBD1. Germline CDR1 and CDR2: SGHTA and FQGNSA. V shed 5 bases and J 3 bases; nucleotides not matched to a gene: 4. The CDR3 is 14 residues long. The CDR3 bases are TGTGCCAGCAGCCGGGACAGGGCAGAAGAGACCCAGTACTTC. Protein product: CASSRDRAEETQYF.

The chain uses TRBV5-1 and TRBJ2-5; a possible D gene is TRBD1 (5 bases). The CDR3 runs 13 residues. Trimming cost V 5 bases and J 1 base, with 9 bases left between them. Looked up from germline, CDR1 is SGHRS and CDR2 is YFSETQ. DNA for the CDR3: TGCGCCAGCAGACCGGACACCCAAGAGACCCAGTACTTC. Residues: CASRPDTQETQYF.

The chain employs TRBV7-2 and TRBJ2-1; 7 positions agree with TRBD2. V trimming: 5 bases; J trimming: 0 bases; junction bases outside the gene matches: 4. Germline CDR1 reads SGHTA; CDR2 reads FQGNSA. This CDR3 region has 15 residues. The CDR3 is CASSTSVSSYNEQFF. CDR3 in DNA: TGTGCCAGCAGCACTAGCGTTAGCTCCTACAATGAGCAGTTCTTC.

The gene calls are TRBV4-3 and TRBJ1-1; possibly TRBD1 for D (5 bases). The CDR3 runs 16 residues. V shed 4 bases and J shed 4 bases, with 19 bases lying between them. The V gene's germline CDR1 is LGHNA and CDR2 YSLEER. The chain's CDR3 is CASSPSDTAWGTEAFF. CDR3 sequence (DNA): TGCGCCAGCAGCCCCTCGGACACCGCGTGGGGCACTGAAGCTTTCTTT.

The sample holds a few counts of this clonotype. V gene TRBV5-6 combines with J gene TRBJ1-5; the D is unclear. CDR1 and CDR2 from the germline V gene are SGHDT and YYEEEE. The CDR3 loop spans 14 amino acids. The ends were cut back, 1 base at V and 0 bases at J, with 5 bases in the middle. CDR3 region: CASSLRDSNQPQHF. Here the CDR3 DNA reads TGTGCCAGCAGCTTGAGGGATAGCAATCAGCCCCAGCATTTT.

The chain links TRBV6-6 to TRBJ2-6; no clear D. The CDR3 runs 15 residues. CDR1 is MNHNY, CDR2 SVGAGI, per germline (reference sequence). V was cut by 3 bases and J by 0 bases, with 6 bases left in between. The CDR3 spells CASSYQNSGANVLTF. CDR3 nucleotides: TGTGCCAGCAGTTATCAGAACTCTGGGGCCAACGTCCTGACTTTC.

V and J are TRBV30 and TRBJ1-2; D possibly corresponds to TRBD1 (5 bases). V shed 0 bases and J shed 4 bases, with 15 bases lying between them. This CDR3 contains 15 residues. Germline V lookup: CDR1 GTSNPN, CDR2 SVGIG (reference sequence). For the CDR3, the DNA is TGTGCCTGGAGTGTAACTCGGGGAGGGGTCTATGGCTACACCTTC. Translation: CAWSVTRGGVYGYTF.

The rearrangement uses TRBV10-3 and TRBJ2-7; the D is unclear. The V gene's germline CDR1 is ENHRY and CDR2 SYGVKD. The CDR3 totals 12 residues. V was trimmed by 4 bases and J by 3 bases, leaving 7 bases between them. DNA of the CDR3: TGTGCCATCAGTGGTACGGGCTACGAGCAGTACTTC. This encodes CAISGTGYEQYF.

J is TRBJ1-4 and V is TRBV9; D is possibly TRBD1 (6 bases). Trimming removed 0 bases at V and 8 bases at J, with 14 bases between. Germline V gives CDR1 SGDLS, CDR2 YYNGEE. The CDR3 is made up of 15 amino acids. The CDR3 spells CASSVVAGAGEKLFF. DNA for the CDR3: TGTGCCAGCAGCGTAGTAGCGGGGGCCGGGGAAAAACTGTTTTTT. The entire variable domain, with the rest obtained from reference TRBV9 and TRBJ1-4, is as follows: DSGVTQTPKHLITATGQRVTLRCSPRSGDLSVYWYQQSLDQGLQFLIQYYNGEERAKGNILERFSAQQFPDLHSELNLSSLELGDSALYFCASSVVAGAGEKLFFGSGTQLSVL.

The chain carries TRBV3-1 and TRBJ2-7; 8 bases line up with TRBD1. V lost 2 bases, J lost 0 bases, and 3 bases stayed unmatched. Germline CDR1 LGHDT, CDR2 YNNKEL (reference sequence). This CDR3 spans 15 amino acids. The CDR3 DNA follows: TGTGCCAGCAGCCAACAGGGGGCGAGCTCCTACGAGCAGTACTTC. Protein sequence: CASSQQGASSYEQYF.

Here the CDR3 reads CSAIRNSGGHNEQFF. CDR3 DNA sequence: TGCAGTGCTATACGTAATAGCGGGGGCCACAATGAGCAGTTCTTC. The chain combines TRBV20-1 with TRBJ2-1, with 9 bases lining up with TRBD2. The CDR3 covers 15 residues. The germline gives CDR1 DFQATT, CDR2 SNEGSKA (reference sequence). V shed 4 bases and J 5 bases; nucleotides not matched to a gene: 9.

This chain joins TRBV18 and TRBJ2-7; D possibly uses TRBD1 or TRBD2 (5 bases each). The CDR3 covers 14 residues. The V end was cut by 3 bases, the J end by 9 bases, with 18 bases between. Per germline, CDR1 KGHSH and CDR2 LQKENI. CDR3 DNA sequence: TGTGCCAGCTCACCGGACCCCCGTGGGGACGGGCAGTACTTC. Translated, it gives CASSPDPRGDGQYF.

As DNA, the CDR3 is TGTGCCAGCAGCCCTGGGACGGAGAGGGTGAACACTGAAGCTTTCTTT. Translating it yields CASSPGTERVNTEAFF. The rearrangement uses TRBV11-1 and TRBJ1-1; TRBD1 is a possible D gene (5 bases). V was clipped by 5 bases and J by 0 bases, with 16 bases between them. CDR3 length equals 16 residues. Germline CDR1 SGHAT, CDR2 FQDESV (reference sequence).

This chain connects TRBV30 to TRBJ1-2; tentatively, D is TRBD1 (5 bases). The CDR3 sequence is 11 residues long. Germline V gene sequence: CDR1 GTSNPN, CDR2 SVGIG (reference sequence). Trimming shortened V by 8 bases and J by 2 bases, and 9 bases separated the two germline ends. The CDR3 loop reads CAGRGNYGYTF. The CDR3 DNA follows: TGTGCCGGAAGGGGAAACTATGGCTACACCTTC. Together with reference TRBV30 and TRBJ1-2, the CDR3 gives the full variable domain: SQTIHQWPATLVQPVGSPLSLECTVEGTSNPNLYWYRQAAGRGLQLLFYSVGIGQISSEVPQNLSASRPQDRQFILSSKKLLLSDSGFYLCAGRGNYGYTFGSGTRLTVV.

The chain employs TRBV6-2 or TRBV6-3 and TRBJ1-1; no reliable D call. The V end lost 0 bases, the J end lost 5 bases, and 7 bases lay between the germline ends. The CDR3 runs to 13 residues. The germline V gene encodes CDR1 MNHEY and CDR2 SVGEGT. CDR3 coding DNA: TGTGCCAGCAGTTACTCCAGGAGGACTGAAGCTTTCTTT. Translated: CASSYSRRTEAFF.

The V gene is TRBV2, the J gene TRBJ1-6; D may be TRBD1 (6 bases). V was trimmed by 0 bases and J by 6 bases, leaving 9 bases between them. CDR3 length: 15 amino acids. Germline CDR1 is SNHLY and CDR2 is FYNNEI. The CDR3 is CASSEAPRGNSPLHF. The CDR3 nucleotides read TGTGCCAGCAGTGAAGCGCCCAGGGGTAATTCACCCCTCCACTTT.

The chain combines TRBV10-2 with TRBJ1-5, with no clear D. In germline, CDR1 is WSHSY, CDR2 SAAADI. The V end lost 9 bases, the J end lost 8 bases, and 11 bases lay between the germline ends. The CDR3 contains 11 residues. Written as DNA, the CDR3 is TGCGCCAGGGCGTGGGTAGAGCCCCAGCATTTT. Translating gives CARAWVEPQHF.

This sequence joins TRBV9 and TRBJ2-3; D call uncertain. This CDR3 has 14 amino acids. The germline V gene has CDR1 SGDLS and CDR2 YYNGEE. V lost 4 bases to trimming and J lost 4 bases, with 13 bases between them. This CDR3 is CASSPRVVADTQYF. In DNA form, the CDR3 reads TGTGCCAGCAGCCCTAGGGTGGTGGCAGATACGCAGTATTTT.

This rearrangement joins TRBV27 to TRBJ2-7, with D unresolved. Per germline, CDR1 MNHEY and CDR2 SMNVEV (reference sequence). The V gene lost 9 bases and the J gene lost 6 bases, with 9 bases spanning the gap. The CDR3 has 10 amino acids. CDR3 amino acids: CASRNPEQYF. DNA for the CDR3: TGTGCCAGTAGAAACCCCGAGCAGTACTTC.

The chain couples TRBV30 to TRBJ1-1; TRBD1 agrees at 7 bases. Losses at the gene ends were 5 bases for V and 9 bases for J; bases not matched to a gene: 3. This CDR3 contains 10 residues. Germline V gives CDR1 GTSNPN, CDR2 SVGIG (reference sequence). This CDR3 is CAWWGQQAFF. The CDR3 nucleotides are TGTGCCTGGTGGGGACAGCAAGCTTTCTTT.

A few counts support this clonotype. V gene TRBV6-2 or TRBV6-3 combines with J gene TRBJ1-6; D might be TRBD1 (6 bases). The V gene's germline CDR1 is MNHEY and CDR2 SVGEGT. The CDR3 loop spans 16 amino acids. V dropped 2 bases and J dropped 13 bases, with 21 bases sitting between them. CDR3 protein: CASSYDEDSLQFPLHF. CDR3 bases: TGTGCCAGCAGTTACGACGAGGACAGTCTACAATTTCCCCTCCACTTT.

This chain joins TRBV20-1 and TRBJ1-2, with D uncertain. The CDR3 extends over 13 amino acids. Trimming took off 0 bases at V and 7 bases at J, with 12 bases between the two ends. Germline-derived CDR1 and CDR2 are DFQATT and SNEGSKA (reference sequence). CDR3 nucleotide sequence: TGCAGTGCTAGAGATCTGGCTACCGGTGGCTACACCTTC. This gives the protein CSARDLATGGYTF.